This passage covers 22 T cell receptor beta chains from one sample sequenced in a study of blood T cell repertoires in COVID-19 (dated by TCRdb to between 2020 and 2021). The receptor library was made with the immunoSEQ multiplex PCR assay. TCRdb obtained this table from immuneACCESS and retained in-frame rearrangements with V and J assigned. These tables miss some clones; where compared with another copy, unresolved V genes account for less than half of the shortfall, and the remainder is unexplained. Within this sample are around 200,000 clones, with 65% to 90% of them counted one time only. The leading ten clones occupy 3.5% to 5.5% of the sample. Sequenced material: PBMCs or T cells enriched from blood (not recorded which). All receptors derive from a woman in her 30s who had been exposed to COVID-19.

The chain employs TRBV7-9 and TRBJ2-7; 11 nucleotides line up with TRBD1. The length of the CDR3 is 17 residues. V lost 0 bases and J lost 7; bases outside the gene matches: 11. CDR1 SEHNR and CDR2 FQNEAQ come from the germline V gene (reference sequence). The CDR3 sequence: CASSLAGQGVVGYEQYF. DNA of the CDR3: TGTGCCAGCAGCTTAGCGGGACAGGGGGTCGTAGGTTATGAGCAGTACTTC.

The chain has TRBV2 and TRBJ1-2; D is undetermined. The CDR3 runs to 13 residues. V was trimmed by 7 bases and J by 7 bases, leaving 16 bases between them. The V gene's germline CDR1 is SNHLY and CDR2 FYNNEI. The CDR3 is CASNGPAVGGYTF. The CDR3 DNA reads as TGTGCCAGCAATGGCCCGGCGGTGGGTGGCTACACCTTC.

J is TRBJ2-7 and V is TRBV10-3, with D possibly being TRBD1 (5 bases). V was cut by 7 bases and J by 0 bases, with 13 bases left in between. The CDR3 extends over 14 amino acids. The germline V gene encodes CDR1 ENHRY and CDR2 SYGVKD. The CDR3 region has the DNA TGTGCCATCAAGGTAGCCGACAGCTCCTACGAGCAGTACTTC. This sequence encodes CAIKVADSSYEQYF.

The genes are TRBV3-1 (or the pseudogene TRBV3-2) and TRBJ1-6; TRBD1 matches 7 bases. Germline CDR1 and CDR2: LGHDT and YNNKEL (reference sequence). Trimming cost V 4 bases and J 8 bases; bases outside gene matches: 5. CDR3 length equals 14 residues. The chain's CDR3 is CASSLTGSDSPLHF. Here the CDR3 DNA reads TGTGCCAGCAGCCTGACAGGGTCGGATTCACCCCTCCACTTT.

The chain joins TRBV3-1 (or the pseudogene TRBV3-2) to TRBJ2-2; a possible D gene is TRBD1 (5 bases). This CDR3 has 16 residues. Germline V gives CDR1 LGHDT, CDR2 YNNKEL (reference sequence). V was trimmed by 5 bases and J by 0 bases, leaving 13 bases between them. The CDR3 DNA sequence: TGTGCCAGCAGCAAGGGAACAGGCGCGAACACCGGGGAGCTGTTTTTT. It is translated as CASSKGTGANTGELFF.

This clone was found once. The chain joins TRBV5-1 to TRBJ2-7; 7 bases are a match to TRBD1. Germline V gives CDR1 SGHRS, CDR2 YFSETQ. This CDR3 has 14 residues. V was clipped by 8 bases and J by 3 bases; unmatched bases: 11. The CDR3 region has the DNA TGCGCCAGTAGTCCGGGACAGATAATCTACGAGCAGTACTTC. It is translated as CASSPGQIIYEQYF. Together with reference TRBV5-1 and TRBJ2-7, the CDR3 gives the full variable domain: KAGVTQTPRYLIKTRGQQVTLSCSPISGHRSVSWYQQTPGQGLQFLFEYFSETQRNKGNFPGRFSGRQFSNSRSEMNVSTLELGDSALYLCASSPGQIIYEQYFGPGTRLTVT.

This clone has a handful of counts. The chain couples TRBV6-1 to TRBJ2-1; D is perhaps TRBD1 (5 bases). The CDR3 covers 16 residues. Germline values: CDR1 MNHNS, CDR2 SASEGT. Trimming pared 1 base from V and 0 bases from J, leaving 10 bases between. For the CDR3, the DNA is TGTGCCAGCAGTGAAGAGCGACAGAGCTCCTACAATGAGCAGTTCTTC. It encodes CASSEERQSSYNEQFF.

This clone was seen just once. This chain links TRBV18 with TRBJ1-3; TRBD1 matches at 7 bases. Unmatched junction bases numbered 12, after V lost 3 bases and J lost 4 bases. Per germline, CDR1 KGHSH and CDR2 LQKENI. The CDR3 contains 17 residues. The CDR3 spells CASSPGGGGASGNTIYF. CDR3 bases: TGTGCCAGCTCACCTGGTGGAGGGGGCGCTTCGGGAAACACCATATATTTT.

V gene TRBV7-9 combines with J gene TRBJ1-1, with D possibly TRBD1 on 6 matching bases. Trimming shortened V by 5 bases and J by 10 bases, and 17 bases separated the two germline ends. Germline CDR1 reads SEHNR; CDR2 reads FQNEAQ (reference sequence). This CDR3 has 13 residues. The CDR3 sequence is CASSQTYRDGAFF. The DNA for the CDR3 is TGTGCCAGCAGCCAGACTTACAGGGACGGAGCTTTCTTT.

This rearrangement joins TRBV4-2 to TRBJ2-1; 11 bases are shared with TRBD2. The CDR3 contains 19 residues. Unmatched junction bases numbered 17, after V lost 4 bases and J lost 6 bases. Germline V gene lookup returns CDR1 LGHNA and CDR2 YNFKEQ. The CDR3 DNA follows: TGTGCCAGCAGCCCCCCCCCTAGCGGGGGGCCCGGGCAGGGCAATGAGCAGTTCTTC. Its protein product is CASSPPPSGGPGQGNEQFF.

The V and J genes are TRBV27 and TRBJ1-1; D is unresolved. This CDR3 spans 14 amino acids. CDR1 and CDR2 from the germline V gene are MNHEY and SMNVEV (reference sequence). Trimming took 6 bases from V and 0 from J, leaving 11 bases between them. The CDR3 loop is CASSPGFMNTEAFF. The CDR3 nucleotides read TGTGCCAGCAGCCCGGGATTCATGAACACTGAAGCTTTCTTT.

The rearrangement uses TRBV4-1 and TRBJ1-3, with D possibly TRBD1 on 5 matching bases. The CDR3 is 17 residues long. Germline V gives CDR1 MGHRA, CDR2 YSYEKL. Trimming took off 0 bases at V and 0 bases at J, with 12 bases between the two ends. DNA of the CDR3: TGCGCCAGCAGCCAAGATAGGGCCAGGGACTCTGGAAACACCATATATTTT. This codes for CASSQDRARDSGNTIYF.

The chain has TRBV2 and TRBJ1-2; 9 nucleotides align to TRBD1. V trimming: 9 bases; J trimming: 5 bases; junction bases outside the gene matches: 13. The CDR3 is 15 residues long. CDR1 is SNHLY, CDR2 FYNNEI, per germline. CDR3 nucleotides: TGTGCCAGGGGCTCCCGGGACAGGGTGGGGTATGGCTACACCTTC. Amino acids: CARGSRDRVGYGYTF.

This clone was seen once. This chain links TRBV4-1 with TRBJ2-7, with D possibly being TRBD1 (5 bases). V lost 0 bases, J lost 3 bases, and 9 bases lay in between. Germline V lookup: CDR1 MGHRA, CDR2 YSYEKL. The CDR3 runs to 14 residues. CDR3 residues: CASSQDDRDYEQYF. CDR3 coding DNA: TGCGCCAGCAGCCAAGACGACAGAGACTACGAGCAGTACTTC.

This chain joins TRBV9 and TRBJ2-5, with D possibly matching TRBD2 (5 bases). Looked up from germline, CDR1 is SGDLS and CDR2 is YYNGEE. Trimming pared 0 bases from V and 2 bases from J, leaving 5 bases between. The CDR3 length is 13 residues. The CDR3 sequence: CASSVAGQETQYF. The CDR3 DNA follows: TGTGCCAGCAGCGTAGCGGGGCAAGAGACCCAGTACTTC.

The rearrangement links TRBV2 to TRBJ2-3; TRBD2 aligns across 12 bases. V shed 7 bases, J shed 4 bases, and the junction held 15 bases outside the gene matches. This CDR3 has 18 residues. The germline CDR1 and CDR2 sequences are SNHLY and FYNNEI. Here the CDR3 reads CASKRRASGGAGSDTQYF. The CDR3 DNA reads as TGTGCCAGCAAAAGAAGGGCTAGCGGGGGGGCCGGGTCAGATACGCAGTATTTT.

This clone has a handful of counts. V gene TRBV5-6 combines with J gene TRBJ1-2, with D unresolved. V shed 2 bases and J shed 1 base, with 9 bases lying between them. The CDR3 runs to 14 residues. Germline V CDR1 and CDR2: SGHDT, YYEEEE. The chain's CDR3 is CASSFNSNNYGYTF. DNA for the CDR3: TGTGCCAGCAGCTTCAACAGTAATAACTATGGCTACACCTTC.

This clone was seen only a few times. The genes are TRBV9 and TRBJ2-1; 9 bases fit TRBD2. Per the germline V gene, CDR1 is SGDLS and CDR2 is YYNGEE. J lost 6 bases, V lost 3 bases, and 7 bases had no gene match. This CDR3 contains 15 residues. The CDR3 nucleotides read TGTGCCAGCAGCGGATATAGCGGGGGTCTCAATGAGCAGTTCTTC. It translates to CASSGYSGGLNEQFF.

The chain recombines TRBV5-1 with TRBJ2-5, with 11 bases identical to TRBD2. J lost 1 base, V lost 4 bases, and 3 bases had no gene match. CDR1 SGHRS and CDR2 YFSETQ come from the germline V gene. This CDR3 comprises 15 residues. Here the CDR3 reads CASSTTSGGQETQYF. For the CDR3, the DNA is TGCGCCAGCAGCACCACTAGCGGGGGCCAAGAGACCCAGTACTTC. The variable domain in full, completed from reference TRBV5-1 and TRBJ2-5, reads KAGVTQTPRYLIKTRGQQVTLSCSPISGHRSVSWYQQTPGQGLQFLFEYFSETQRNKGNFPGRFSGRQFSNSRSEMNVSTLELGDSALYLCASSTTSGGQETQYFGPGTRLLVL.

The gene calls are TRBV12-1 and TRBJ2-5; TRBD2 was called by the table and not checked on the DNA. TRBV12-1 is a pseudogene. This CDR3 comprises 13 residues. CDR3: CASSGRAGETQYF. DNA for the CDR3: TGTGCCAGCAGCGGAAGGGCGGGGGAGACCCAGTACTTC.

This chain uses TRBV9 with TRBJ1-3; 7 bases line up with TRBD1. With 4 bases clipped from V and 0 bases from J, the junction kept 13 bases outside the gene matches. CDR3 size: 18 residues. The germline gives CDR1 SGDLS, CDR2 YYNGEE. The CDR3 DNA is TGTGCCAGCAGCCCACTCGGACAGGTTTTGAGCTCTGGAAACACCATATATTTT. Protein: CASSPLGQVLSSGNTIYF.

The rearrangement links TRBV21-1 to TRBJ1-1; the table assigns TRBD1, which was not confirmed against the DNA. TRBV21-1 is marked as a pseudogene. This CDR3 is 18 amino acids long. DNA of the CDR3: TGTGCCAGCAGCACACGCCAACAGGGACCTTATGAGAACACTGAAGCTTTCTTT. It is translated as CASSTRQQGPYENTEAFF.